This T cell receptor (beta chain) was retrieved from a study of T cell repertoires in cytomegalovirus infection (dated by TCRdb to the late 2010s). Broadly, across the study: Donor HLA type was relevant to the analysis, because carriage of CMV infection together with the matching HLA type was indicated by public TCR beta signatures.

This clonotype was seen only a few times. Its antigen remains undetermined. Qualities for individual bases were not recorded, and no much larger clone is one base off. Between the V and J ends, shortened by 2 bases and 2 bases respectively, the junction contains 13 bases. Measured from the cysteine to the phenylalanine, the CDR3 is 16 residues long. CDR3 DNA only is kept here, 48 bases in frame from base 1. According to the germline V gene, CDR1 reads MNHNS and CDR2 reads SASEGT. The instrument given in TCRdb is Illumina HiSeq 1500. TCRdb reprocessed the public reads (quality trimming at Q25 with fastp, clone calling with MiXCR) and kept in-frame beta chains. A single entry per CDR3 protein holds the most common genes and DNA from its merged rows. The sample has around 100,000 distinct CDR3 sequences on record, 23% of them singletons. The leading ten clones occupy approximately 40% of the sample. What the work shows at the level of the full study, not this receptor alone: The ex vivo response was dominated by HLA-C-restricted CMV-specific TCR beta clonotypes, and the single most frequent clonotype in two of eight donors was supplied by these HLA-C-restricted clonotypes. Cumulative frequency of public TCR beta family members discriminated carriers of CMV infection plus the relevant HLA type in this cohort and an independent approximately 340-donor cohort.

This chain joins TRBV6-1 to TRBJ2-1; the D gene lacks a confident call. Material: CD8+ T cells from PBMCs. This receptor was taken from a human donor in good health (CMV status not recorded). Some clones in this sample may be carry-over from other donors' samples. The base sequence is TGTGCCAGCAGTGAATTCGACGGAGAAACCTACAATGAGCAGTTCTTC. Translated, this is CASSEFDGETYNEQFF.